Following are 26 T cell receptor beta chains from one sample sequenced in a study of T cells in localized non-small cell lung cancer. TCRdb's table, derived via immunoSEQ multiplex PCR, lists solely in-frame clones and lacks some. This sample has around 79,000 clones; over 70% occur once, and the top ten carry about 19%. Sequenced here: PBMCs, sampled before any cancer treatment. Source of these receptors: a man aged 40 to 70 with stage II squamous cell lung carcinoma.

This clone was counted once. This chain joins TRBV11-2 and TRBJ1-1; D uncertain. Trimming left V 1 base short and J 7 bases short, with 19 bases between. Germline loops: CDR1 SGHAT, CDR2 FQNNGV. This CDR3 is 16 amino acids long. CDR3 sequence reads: CASSLGQIISSNEAFF. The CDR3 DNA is TGTGCCAGCAGCTTAGGTCAGATAATCTCATCGAATGAAGCTTTCTTT. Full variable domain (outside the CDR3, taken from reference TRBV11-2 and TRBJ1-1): EAGVAQSPRYKIIEKRQSVAFWCNPISGHATLYWYQQILGQGPKLLIQFQNNGVVDDSQLPKDRFSAERLKGVDSTLKIQPAKLEDSAVYLCASSLGQIISSNEAFFGQGTRLTVV.

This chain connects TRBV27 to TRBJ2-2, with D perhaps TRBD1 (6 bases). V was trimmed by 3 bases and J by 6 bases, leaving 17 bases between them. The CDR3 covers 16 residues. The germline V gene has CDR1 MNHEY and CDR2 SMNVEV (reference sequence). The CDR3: CASSFSPGEISGELFF. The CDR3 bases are TGTGCCAGCAGTTTTTCGCCAGGGGAGATTTCCGGGGAGCTGTTTTTT.

The CDR3 DNA sequence: TGTGCCAGTACCCACACAGAGAACACTGAAGCTTTCTTT. Its protein is CASTHTENTEAFF. V is TRBV19 and J is TRBJ1-1; D is undetermined. This CDR3 contains 13 residues. Trimming stripped 7 bases from V and 1 base from J, with 10 bases between. From germline, CDR1 is LNHDA and CDR2 SQIVND (reference sequence).

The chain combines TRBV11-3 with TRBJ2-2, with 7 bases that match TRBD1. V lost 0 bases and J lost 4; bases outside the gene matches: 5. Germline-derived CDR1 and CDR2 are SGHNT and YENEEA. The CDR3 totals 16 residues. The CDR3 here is CASSLEAGGVTGELFF. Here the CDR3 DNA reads TGTGCCAGCAGCTTAGAAGCAGGGGGAGTCACCGGGGAGCTGTTTTTT.

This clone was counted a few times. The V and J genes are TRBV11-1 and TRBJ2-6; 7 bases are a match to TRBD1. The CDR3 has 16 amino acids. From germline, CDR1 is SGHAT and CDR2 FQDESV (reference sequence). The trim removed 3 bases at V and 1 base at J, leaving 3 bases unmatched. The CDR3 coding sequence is TGTGCCAGCAGCTTGGGACAGACTTCTGGGGCCAACGTCCTGACTTTC. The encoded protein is CASSLGQTSGANVLTF.

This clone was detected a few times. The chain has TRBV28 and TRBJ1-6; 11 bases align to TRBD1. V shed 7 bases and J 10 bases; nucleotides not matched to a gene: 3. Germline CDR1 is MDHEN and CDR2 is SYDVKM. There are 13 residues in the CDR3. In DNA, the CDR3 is TGTGCCAGCAACCGGGACAGGGGGTCACCCCTCCACTTT. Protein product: CASNRDRGSPLHF. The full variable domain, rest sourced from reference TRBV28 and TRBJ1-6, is DVKVTQSSRYLVKRTGEKVFLECVQDMDHENMFWYRQDPGLGLRLIYFSYDVKMKEKGDIPEGYSVSREKKERFSLILESASTNQTSMYLCASNRDRGSPLHFGNGTRLTVT.

For the CDR3, the DNA is TGCGCCAGCAGCCAAGGAAGTCGGGATCAGCCCCAGCATTTT. This sequence encodes CASSQGSRDQPQHF. V is TRBV4-3 and J is TRBJ1-5, with D uncertain. Germline loops: CDR1 LGHNA, CDR2 YSLEER. Between the trimmed V and J ends, which lost 1 base and 5 bases, there was a span of 9 bases. The CDR3 runs to 14 residues.

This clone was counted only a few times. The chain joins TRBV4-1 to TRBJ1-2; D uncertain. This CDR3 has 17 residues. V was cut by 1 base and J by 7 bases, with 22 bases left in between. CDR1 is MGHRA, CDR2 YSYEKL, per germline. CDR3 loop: CASSQAPWRRPNGGYTF. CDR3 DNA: TGCGCCAGCAGCCAAGCCCCCTGGAGGAGGCCAAACGGTGGCTACACCTTC.

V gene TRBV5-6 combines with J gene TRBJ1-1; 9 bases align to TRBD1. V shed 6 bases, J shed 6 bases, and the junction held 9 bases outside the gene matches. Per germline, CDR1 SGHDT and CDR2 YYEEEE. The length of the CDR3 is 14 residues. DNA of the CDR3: TGTGCCAGCACCCACAGGGGGCGCGTAGCTGAAGCTTTCTTT. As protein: CASTHRGRVAEAFF.

The CDR3 coding sequence is TGTGCCAGTAGGGGAAAGGGAGGGTCTGGGGCCAACGTCCTGACTTTC. It codes for CASRGKGGSGANVLTF. The V call is TRBV19, the J call TRBJ2-6; 7 bases match TRBD2. Per germline, CDR1 LNHDA and CDR2 SQIVND (reference sequence). V dropped 6 bases and J dropped 1; count of bases not matched to a gene: 6. This CDR3 region has 16 residues.

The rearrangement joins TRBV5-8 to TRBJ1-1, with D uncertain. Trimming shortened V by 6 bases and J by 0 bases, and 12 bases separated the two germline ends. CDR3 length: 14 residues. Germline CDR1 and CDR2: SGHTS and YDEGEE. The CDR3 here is CASTNRHLNTEAFF. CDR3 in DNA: TGTGCCAGCACCAACCGTCACTTGAACACTGAAGCTTTCTTT.

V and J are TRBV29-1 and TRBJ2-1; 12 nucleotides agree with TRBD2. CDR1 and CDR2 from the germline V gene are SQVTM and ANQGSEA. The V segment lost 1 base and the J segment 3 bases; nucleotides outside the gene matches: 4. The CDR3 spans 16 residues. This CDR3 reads CSVEGATSGSYNEQFF. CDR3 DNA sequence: TGCAGCGTTGAAGGGGCGACTAGCGGGAGCTACAATGAGCAGTTCTTC.

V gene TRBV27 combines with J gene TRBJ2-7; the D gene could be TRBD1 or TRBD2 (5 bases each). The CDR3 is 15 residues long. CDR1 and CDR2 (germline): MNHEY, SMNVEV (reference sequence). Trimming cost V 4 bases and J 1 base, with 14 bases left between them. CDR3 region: CASSSTGTKSYEQYF. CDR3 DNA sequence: TGTGCCAGCAGTTCGACCGGGACGAAGTCCTACGAGCAGTACTTC.

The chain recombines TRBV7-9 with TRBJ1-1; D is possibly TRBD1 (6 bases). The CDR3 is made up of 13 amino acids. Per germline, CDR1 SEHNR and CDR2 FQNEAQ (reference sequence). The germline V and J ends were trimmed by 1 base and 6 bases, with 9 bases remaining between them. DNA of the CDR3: TGTGCCAGCAGCTTAGGGACAGCTCCTGAAGCTTTCTTT. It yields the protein CASSLGTAPEAFF.

Here the CDR3 reads CAPTRHPVEGETQYF. CDR3 sequence (DNA): TGCGCCCCCACCCGGCACCCCGTGGAGGGGGAGACCCAGTACTTC. The gene calls are TRBV23-1 and TRBJ2-5; weak D call: TRBD2 (6 bases). TRBV23-1 carries the ORF label, with uncertain function. V dropped 11 bases and J dropped 5 bases, with 24 bases sitting between them. The CDR3 runs to 15 residues.

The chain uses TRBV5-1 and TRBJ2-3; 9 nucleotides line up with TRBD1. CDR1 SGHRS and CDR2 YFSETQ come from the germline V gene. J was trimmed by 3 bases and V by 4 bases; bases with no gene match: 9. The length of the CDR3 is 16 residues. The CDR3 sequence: CASSRTGGTGTDTQYF. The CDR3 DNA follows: TGCGCCAGCAGCCGTACAGGGGGCACGGGGACAGATACGCAGTATTTT.

CDR3 nucleotides: TGTGCCAGCAGAAACCGAGGGACCGGCTCTGGAAACACCATATATTTT. As protein: CASRNRGTGSGNTIYF. The chain is built from TRBV28 and TRBJ1-3; D may be TRBD1 (5 bases). Between the trimmed V and J ends, which lost 6 bases and 0 bases, there was a span of 15 bases. The CDR3 has 16 residues. Germline assignment: CDR1 MDHEN and CDR2 SYDVKM.

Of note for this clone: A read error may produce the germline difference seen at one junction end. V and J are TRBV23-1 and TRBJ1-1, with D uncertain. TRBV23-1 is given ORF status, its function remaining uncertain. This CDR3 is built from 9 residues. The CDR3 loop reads CASSQAALF. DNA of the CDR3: TGCGCCAGCAGTCAAGCCGCTCTATTT.

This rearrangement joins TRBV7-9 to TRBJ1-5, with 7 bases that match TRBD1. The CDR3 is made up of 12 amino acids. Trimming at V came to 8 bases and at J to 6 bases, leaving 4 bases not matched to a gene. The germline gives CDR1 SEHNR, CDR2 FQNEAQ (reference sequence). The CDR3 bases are TGTGCCAGCTCGAGGGGGCTTCAGCCCCAGCATTTT. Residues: CASSRGLQPQHF.

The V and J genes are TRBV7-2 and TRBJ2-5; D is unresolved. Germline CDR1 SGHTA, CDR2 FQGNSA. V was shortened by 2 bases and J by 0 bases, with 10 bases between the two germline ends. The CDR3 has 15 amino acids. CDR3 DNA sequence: TGTGCCAGCAGCTTAAGTCGGGCGAACCAAGAGACCCAGTACTTC. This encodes CASSLSRANQETQYF.

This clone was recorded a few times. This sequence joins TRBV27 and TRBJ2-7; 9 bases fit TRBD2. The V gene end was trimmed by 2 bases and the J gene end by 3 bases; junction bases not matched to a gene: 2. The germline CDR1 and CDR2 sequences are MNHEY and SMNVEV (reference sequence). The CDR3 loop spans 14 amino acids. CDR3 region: CASSLSGRIYEQYF. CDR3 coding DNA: TGTGCCAGCAGTTTAAGCGGGAGGATCTACGAGCAGTACTTC.

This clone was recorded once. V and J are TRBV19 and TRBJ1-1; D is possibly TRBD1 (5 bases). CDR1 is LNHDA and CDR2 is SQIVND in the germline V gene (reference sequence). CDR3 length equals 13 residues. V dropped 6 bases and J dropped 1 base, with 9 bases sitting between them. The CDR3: CASRDTGNTEAFF. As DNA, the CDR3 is TGTGCCAGTAGAGATACAGGGAACACTGAAGCTTTCTTT.

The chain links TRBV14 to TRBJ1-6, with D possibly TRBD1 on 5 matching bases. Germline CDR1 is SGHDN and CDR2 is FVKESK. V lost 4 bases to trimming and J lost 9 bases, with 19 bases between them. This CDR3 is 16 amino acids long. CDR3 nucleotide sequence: TGTGCCAGCAGCCCCCGGGGGGAGGAGATGAGTTCACCCCTCCACTTT. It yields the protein CASSPRGEEMSSPLHF.

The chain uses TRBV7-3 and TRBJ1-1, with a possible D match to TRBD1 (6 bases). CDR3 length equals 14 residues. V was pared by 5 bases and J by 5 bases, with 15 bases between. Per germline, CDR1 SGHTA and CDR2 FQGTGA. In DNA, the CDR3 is TGTGCCAGCAGCCCCGGGGGGCTAGGTACTGAAGCTTTCTTT. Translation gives CASSPGGLGTEAFF.

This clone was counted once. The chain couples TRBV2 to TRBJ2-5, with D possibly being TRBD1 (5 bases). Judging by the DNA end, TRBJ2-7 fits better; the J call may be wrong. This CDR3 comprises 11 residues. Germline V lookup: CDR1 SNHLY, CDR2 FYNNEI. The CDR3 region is CASIQGYEQYF. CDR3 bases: TGTGCCAGCATTCAGGGCTACGAGCAGTACTTC.

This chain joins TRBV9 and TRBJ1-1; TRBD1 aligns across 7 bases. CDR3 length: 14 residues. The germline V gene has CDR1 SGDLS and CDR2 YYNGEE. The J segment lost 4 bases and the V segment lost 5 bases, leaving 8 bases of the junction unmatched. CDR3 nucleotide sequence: TGTGCCAGCAGTCTAGGGGGCGCAAGCACTGAAGCTTTCTTT. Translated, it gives CASSLGGASTEAFF.